A selection of T cell receptor beta chains follows, all from one sample in a study of T cell responses to AZD1222 COVID-19 vaccine. This table comes from immunoSEQ multiplex PCR, and its TCRdb copy is limited to in-frame clones, with some not included. The sample has tens of thousands of clones, approximately 90% seen once. The source was peripheral blood, collected on day 0 of AZD1222 vaccination. These receptors were obtained from an adult in good health. The CDR3 runs from the conserved cysteine through the conserved F or W. Each record gives: D gene, V gene, clone size, J gene, CDR3 DNA, CDR3 protein. The D gene is left open where the match is weak. Size values are once, few and many counts, or a class for expanded clones, and some rows have none.

D: .
V: TRBV27
size: .
J: TRBJ2-5
DNA: TGTGCCAGCAGTCACCCACGGGAGACCCAGTACTTC
CDR3: CASSHPRETQYF

D: TRBD2
V: TRBV2
size: .
J: TRBJ2-2
DNA: TGTGCCAGCATGGGAGCGGGGGCTAACACCGGGGAGCTGTTTTTT
CDR3: CASMGAGANTGELFF

D: TRBD2
V: TRBV11-2
size: .
J: TRBJ2-1
DNA: TGTGCCAGCAGCTTAGATTCATGGCGGGAGGGTTCCCCCTACAATGAGCAGTTCTTC
CDR3: CASSLDSWREGSPYNEQFF

D: .
V: TRBV5-1
size: once
J: TRBJ1-2
DNA: TGCGCCAGCAGCTTACAGGGAGACTATGGCTACACCTTC
CDR3: CASSLQGDYGYTF

D: .
V: TRBV19
size: few
J: TRBJ1-5
DNA: TGTGCCAGTAGCAATGACAGGAAGGGCAGCAATCAGCCCCAGCATTTT
CDR3: CASSNDRKGSNQPQHF

D: .
V: TRBV6-1
size: .
J: TRBJ2-7
DNA: TGTGCCAGCAGTGAAACCCGAAGCGAGCAGTACTTC
CDR3: CASSETRSEQYF

D: TRBD2
V: TRBV7-6
size: once
J: TRBJ2-1
DNA: TGTGCCAGCAGCCAAGGGACTAGCGGGAGATACAATGAGCAGTTCTTC
CDR3: CASSQGTSGRYNEQFF

D: TRBD2
V: TRBV27
size: .
J: TRBJ2-7
DNA: TGTGCCAGCAGTTTTCCCCGGACTAGCGGGGTTTACGAGCAGTACTTC
CDR3: CASSFPRTSGVYEQYF

D: .
V: TRBV6-1
size: .
J: TRBJ1-4
DNA: TGTGCCAGCAGTGAAATAGTAGGGCGCCGTAATGAAAAACTGTTTTTT
CDR3: CASSEIVGRRNEKLFF

D: .
V: TRBV6-2/TRBV6-3
size: .
J: TRBJ1-2
DNA: TGTGCCAGCAGTTACGCCAGGGTGTTGATCTATGGCTACACCTTC
CDR3: CASSYARVLIYGYTF

D: TRBD1
V: TRBV7-2
size: .
J: TRBJ2-3
DNA: TGTGCCAGCAGCTTAGGGGGACAGGGCGGAGATACGCAGTATTTT
CDR3: CASSLGGQGGDTQYF

D: TRBD1
V: TRBV5-6
size: .
J: TRBJ1-5
DNA: TGTGCCAGCAGTTGGGGACAGGGAAGCAATCAGCCCCAGCATTTT
CDR3: CASSWGQGSNQPQHF

D: .
V: TRBV10-2
size: .
J: TRBJ2-7
DNA: TGCGCCAGCAGGTCGACAGGCTCCTACGAGCAGTACTTC
CDR3: CASRSTGSYEQYF

D: .
V: TRBV21-1
size: .
J: TRBJ2-2
DNA: TGTGCCAGCAGCCCCCTGGGACTGCCGCGGGGGACCGGGGAGCTGTTTTTT
CDR3: CASSPLGLPRGTGELFF

D: .
V: TRBV6-4
size: .
J: TRBJ1-2
DNA: TGTGCCAGCAGCGACAACAACTATGGCTACACCTTC
CDR3: CASSDNNYGYTF

D: .
V: TRBV20-1
size: .
J: TRBJ2-1
DNA: TGCAGTGCTACAATTGTTCGACAGTTCTTC
CDR3: CSATIVRQFF

D: TRBD2
V: TRBV4-2
size: .
J: TRBJ2-7
DNA: TGTGCCAGCAGCCAAGATAGAGGACTAGCGGGAGGAAGGGACGCGCAGTACTTC
CDR3: CASSQDRGLAGGRDAQYF

D: .
V: TRBV3-1/TRBV3-2
size: .
J: TRBJ2-1
DNA: TGTGCCAGCAGCCCTTACACCTACAATGAGCAGTTCTTC
CDR3: CASSPYTYNEQFF

D: .
V: TRBV20-1
size: .
J: TRBJ2-2
DNA: TGCAGTGCTAGTATCGGGGGTTGGGGCGGGGAGCTGTTTTTT
CDR3: CSASIGGWGGELFF

D: .
V: TRBV5-1
size: .
J: TRBJ2-5
DNA: TGCGCCAGCAATGGAGAGACCCAGTACTTC
CDR3: CASNGETQYF

D: .
V: TRBV5-1
size: once
J: TRBJ1-1
DNA: TGCGCCAGCAGCTTAGTTTCAGGGTCACGCACTGAAGCTTTCTTT
CDR3: CASSLVSGSRTEAFF

D: .
V: TRBV5-1
size: .
J: TRBJ1-1
DNA: TGCGCCAGCAGCTTTGGAGGCGGGAACACTGAAGCTTTCTTT
CDR3: CASSFGGGNTEAFF

D: .
V: TRBV10-3
size: .
J: TRBJ1-5
DNA: TGTGCCATCAGTGAACAGGGAAATCAGCCCCAGCATTTT
CDR3: CAISEQGNQPQHF

D: .
V: TRBV7-8
size: .
J: TRBJ1-1
DNA: TGTGCCAGCAGCTTAACCCGGGGAAGGACTGAAGCTTTCTTT
CDR3: CASSLTRGRTEAFF

D: TRBD1
V: TRBV6-1
size: once
J: TRBJ1-2
DNA: TGTGCCAGCAGTGAAAATTTCCTTGGTACAGGGGGCAGGTATGGCTACACCTTC
CDR3: CASSENFLGTGGRYGYTF

D: .
V: TRBV29-1
size: few
J: TRBJ1-1
DNA: TGCAGCGTTGACGGCGCTGAAGCTTTCTTT
CDR3: CSVDGAEAFF

D: .
V: TRBV5-1
size: .
J: TRBJ1-1
DNA: TGCGCCAGCAGCTTTCAGGGCGTGGGGGCTGAAGCTTTCTTT
CDR3: CASSFQGVGAEAFF

D: .
V: TRBV3-1/TRBV3-2
size: few
J: TRBJ1-2
DNA: TGTGCCAGCAGCCAAGATGGGAGGAGAACCGTAAGCTATGGCTACACCTTC
CDR3: CASSQDGRRTVSYGYTF

D: .
V: TRBV5-1
size: .
J: TRBJ1-1
DNA: TGCGCCAGTCGCAGGCTGAACACTGAAGCTTTCTTT
CDR3: CASRRLNTEAFF

D: TRBD1
V: TRBV20-1
size: .
J: TRBJ1-1
DNA: TGCAGTGCTAGTTATGCCGGGACAGGGGGCGCAAATGAAGCTTTCTTT
CDR3: CSASYAGTGGANEAFF

D: TRBD2
V: TRBV13
size: .
J: TRBJ2-1
DNA: TGTGCCAGCAGCTTAGGCGGACTAGCGGCATACAATGAGCAGTTCTTC
CDR3: CASSLGGLAAYNEQFF

D: .
V: TRBV6-5
size: .
J: TRBJ2-7
DNA: TGTGCCAGCAGTTACTCTGACGTGGGAGCCGGGGAGCAGTACTTC
CDR3: CASSYSDVGAGEQYF

D: .
V: TRBV18
size: .
J: TRBJ2-6
DNA: TGTGCCACCCATCCGCGGGCTGGGGCCAACGTCCTGACTTTC
CDR3: CATHPRAGANVLTF

D: TRBD1
V: TRBV18
size: .
J: TRBJ2-1
DNA: TGTGCCAGCTCCCCCAGACAGGGGAATAATGAGCAGTTCTTC
CDR3: CASSPRQGNNEQFF

D: .
V: TRBV4-1
size: .
J: TRBJ2-2
DNA: TGCGCCAGCAGAGGGGACACCCCGAACACCGGGGAGCTGTTTTTT
CDR3: CASRGDTPNTGELFF

D: TRBD1
V: TRBV2
size: .
J: TRBJ1-1
DNA: TGTGCCAGCAGAGGGGGCCCGCCAAACACTGAAGCTTTCTTT
CDR3: CASRGGPPNTEAFF

D: .
V: TRBV5-1
size: .
J: TRBJ2-6
DNA: TGCGCCAGCAGCTTGGGGGTTCCTGGGGCCAACGTCCTGACTTTC
CDR3: CASSLGVPGANVLTF

D: TRBD1
V: TRBV2
size: .
J: TRBJ1-6
DNA: TGTGCCAGCACTCCGGGACAGCATAATTCACCCCTCCACTTT
CDR3: CASTPGQHNSPLHF

D: .
V: TRBV6-6
size: .
J: TRBJ1-4
DNA: TGTGCCAGCAAGGGGTCTCCGCCAACTAATGAAAAACTGTTTTTT
CDR3: CASKGSPPTNEKLFF

D: .
V: TRBV2
size: .
J: TRBJ1-5
DNA: TGTGCCAGCAGTGAAACGACAGATAATCAGCCCCAGCATTTT
CDR3: CASSETTDNQPQHF

D: TRBD2
V: TRBV5-6
size: .
J: TRBJ2-7
DNA: TGTGCCAGCAGCTTGGGTTTGGCCGGAACTAGCGGGAACTACGAGCAGTACTTC
CDR3: CASSLGLAGTSGNYEQYF

D: .
V: TRBV6-2/TRBV6-3
size: .
J: TRBJ1-1
DNA: TGTGCCAGCAGTTACGAAACAGGTGGGGCGGACACTGAAGCTTTCTTT
CDR3: CASSYETGGADTEAFF

D: .
V: TRBV2
size: .
J: TRBJ1-2
DNA: TGTGCCAGCAGTGTGGGCAGGGGAGCCTATGGCTACACCTTC
CDR3: CASSVGRGAYGYTF